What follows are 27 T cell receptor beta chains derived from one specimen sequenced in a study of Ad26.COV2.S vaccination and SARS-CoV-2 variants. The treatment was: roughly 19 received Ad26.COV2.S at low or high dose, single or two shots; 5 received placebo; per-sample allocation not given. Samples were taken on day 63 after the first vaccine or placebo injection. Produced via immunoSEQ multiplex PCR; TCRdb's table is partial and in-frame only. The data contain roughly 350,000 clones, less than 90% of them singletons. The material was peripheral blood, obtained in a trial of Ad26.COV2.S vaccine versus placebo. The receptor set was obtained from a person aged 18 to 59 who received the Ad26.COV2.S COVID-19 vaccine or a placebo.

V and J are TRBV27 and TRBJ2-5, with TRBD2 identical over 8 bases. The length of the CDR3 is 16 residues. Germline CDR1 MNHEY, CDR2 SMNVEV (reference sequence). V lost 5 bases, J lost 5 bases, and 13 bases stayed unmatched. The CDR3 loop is CASSPERAGVRETQYF. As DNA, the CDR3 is TGTGCCAGCAGTCCCGAAAGAGCGGGGGTGCGTGAGACCCAGTACTTC.

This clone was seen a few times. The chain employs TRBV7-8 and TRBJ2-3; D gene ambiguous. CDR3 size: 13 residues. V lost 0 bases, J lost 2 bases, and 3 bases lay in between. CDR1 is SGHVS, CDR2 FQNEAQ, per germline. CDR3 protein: CASSLADTDTQYF. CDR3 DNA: TGTGCCAGCAGCTTAGCCGACACAGATACGCAGTATTTT.

The CDR3 protein is CASSYMRGSYEQYF. CDR3 bases: TGTGCCAGCAGTTACATGAGGGGGTCCTACGAGCAGTACTTC. This sequence joins TRBV6-2 or TRBV6-3 and TRBJ2-7; weak D call: TRBD1 (6 bases). With 2 bases removed from V and 1 base from J, the gap between germline ends came to 9 bases. CDR1 and CDR2 (germline): MNHEY, SVGEGT. This CDR3 spans 14 amino acids.

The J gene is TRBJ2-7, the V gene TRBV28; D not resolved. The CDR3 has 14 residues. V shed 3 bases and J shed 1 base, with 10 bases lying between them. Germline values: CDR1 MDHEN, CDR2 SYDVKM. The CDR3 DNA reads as TGTGCCAGCAGTTTGGAATGGGGATCCTACGAGCAGTACTTC. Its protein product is CASSLEWGSYEQYF. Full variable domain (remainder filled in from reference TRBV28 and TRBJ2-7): DVKVTQSSRYLVKRTGEKVFLECVQDMDHENMFWYRQDPGLGLRLIYFSYDVKMKEKGDIPEGYSVSREKKERFSLILESASTNQTSMYLCASSLEWGSYEQYFGPGTRLTVT.

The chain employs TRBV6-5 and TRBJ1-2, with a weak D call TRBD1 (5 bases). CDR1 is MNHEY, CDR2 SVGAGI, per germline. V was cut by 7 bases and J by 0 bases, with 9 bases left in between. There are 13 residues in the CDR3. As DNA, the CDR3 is TGTGCCAGCACGGGACGGACTAACTATGGCTACACCTTC. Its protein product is CASTGRTNYGYTF.

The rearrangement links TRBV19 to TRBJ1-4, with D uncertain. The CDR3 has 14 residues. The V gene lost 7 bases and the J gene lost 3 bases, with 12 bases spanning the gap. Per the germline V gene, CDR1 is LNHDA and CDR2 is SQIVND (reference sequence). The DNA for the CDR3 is TGTGCCAGTAAGGCCAGACCCTCTAATGAAAAACTGTTTTTT. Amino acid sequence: CASKARPSNEKLFF.

Here the CDR3 DNA reads TGTGCCAGCAGCTCCTCAGGGGGCGCAGGGTTGGCTGAAGCTTTCTTT. It is translated as CASSSSGGAGLAEAFF. The chain links TRBV11-2 to TRBJ1-1, with 8 bases aligning to TRBD1. The CDR3 runs to 16 residues. V was pared by 4 bases and J by 6 bases, with 13 bases of the junction left unmatched. Germline V gives CDR1 SGHAT, CDR2 FQNNGV.

The CDR3 region is CASSRTQAPGYTF. Written as DNA, the CDR3 is TGTGCCAGCAGCAGGACGCAGGCCCCTGGCTACACCTTC. The chain has TRBV6-5 and TRBJ1-2; D unclear. The V and J ends lost 6 bases and 7 bases respectively, with 15 bases between them. CDR1 and CDR2 from the germline V gene are MNHEY and SVGAGI. The CDR3 runs to 13 residues.

CDR3 bases: TGTGCCAGCAGCGACTGGACAGGGGGGACCGGGGAGCTGTTTTTT. Translation gives CASSDWTGGTGELFF. The chain employs TRBV9 and TRBJ2-2, with 10 bases matching TRBD1. V lost 3 bases and J lost 5; bases outside the gene matches: 4. CDR3 size: 15 residues. The germline CDR1 and CDR2 sequences are SGDLS and YYNGEE.

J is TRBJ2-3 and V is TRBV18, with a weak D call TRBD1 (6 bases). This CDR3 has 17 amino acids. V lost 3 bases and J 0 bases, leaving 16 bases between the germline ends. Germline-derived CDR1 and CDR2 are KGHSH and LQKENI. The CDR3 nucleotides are TGTGCCAGCTCACCGGGCCCGACAGGAGAGAGCACAGATACGCAGTATTTT. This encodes CASSPGPTGESTDTQYF.

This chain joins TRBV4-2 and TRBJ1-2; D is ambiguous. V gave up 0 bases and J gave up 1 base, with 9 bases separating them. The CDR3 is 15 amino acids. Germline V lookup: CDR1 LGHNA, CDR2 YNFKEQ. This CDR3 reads CASSQDPEINYGYTF. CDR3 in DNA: TGTGCCAGCAGCCAAGATCCCGAGATTAACTATGGCTACACCTTC.

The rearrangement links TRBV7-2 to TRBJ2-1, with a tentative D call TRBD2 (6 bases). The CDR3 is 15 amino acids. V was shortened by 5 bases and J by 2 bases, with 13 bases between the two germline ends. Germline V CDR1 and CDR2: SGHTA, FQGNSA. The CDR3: CASSMEGLPYNEQFF. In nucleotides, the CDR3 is TGTGCCAGCAGCATGGAGGGCCTCCCCTACAATGAGCAGTTCTTC.

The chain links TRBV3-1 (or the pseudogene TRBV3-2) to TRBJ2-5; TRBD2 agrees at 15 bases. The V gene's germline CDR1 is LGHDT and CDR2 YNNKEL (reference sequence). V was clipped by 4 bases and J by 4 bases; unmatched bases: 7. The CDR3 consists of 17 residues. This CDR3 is CASSRLPGLAGGETQYF. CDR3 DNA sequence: TGTGCCAGCAGCCGGCTCCCGGGACTAGCGGGAGGAGAGACCCAGTACTTC.

Written as DNA, the CDR3 is TGTGCCAGCAGTGGCAGCACAGATACGCAGTATTTT. Translation: CASSGSTDTQYF. This sequence joins TRBV2 and TRBJ2-3; no clear D. The CDR3 spans 12 residues. The V end lost 4 bases, the J end lost 0 bases, and 2 bases lay between the germline ends. CDR1 is SNHLY and CDR2 is FYNNEI in the germline V gene. The variable domain in full, with the rest retrieved from reference TRBV2 and TRBJ2-3, is EPEVTQTPSHQVTQMGQEVILRCVPISNHLYFYWYRQILGQKVEFLVSFYNNEISEKSEIFDDQFSVERPDGSNFTLKIRSTKLEDSAMYFCASSGSTDTQYFGPGTRLTVL.

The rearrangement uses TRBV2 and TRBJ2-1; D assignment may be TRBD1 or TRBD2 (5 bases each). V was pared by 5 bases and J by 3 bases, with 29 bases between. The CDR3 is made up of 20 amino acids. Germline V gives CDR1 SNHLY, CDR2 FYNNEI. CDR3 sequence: CASSLRGIGQRRSYYNEQFF. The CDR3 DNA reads TGTGCCAGCAGTCTTAGGGGAATTGGCCAGCGGAGATCATACTACAATGAGCAGTTCTTC. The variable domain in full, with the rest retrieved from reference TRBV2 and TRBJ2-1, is EPEVTQTPSHQVTQMGQEVILRCVPISNHLYFYWYRQILGQKVEFLVSFYNNEISEKSEIFDDQFSVERPDGSNFTLKIRSTKLEDSAMYFCASSLRGIGQRRSYYNEQFFGPGTRLTVL.

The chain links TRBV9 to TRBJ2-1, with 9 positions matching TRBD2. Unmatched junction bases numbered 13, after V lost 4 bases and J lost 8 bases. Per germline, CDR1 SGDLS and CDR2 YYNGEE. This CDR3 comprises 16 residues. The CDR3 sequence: CASSKSSGTSIDEQFF. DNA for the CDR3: TGTGCCAGCAGCAAAAGCTCCGGGACTAGCATTGATGAGCAGTTCTTC.

The DNA of the CDR3 is TGTGCCAGCAGCTCCCCCGGTAGGGGTAACACCGGGGAGCTGTTTTTT. This translates into CASSSPGRGNTGELFF. The chain has TRBV7-9 and TRBJ2-2, with a weak D call TRBD1 (5 bases). This CDR3 has 16 amino acids. Germline CDR1 is SEHNR and CDR2 is FQNEAQ (reference sequence). Trimming cost V 4 bases and J 2 bases, with 14 bases left between them.

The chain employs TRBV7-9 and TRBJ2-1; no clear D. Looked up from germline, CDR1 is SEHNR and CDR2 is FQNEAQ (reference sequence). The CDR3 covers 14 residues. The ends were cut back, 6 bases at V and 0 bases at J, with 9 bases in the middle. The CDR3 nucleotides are TGTGCCAGCAGTATACAGAGCTCCTACAATGAGCAGTTCTTC. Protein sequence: CASSIQSSYNEQFF. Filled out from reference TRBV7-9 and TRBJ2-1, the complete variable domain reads DTGVSQNPRHKITKRGQNVTFRCDPISEHNRLYWYRQTLGQGPEFLTYFQNEAQLEKSRLLSDRFSAERPKGSFSTLEIQRTEQGDSAMYLCASSIQSSYNEQFFGPGTRLTVL.

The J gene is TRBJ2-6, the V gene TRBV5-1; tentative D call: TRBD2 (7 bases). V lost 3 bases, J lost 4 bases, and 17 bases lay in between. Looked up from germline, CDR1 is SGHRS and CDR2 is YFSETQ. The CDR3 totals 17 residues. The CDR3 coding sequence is TGCGCCAGCAGCTCTAGTTTTGGGGGGGCCGGGGCCAACGTCCTGACTTTC. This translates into CASSSSFGGAGANVLTF.

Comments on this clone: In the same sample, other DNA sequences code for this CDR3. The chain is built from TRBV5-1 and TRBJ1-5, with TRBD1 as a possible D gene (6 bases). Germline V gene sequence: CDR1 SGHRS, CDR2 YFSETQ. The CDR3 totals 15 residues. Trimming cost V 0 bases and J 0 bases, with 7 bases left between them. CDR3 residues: CASSLAGASNQPQHF. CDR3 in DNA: TGCGCCAGCAGCTTGGCGGGGGCTAGCAATCAGCCCCAGCATTTT.

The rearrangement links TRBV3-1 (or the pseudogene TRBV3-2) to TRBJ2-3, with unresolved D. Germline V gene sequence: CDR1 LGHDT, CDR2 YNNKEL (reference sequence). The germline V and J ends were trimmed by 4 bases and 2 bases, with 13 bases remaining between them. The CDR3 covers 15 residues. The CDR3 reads CASSPMYGSTDTQYF. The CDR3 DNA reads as TGTGCCAGCAGCCCGATGTACGGGTCCACAGATACGCAGTATTTT.

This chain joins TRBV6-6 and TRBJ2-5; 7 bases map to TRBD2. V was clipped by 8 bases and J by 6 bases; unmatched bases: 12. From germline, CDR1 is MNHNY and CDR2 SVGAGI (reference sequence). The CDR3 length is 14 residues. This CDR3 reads CASRTGGDRKTQYF. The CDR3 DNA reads TGTGCCAGCCGGACGGGAGGAGATAGGAAGACCCAGTACTTC.

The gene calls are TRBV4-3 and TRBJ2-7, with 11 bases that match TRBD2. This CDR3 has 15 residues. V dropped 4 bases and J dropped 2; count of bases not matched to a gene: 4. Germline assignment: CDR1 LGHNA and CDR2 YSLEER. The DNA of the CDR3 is TGCGCCAGCAGCCTTCGACTAGCGGGGACCTACGAGCAGTACTTC. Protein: CASSLRLAGTYEQYF.

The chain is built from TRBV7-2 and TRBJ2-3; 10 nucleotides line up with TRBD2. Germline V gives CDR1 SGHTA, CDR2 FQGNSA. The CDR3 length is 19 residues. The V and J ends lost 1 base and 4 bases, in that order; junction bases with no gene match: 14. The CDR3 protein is CASSLVEVSSGGAADTQYF. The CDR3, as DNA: TGTGCCAGCAGCTTAGTCGAGGTTTCCAGCGGGGGGGCAGCAGATACGCAGTATTTT.

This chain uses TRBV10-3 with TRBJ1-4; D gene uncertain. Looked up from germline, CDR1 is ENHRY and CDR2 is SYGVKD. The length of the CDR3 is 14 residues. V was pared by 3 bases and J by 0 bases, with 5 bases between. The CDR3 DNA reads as TGTGCCATCAGTGATTACGCAACTAATGAAAAACTGTTTTTT. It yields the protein CAISDYATNEKLFF.

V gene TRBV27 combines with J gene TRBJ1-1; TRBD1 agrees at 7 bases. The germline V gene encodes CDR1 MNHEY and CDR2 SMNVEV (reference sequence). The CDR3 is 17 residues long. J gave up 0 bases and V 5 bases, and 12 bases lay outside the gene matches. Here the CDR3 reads CASSKGTRQGLNTEAFF. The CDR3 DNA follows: TGTGCCAGCAGTAAGGGAACCCGACAGGGTTTGAACACTGAAGCTTTCTTT.

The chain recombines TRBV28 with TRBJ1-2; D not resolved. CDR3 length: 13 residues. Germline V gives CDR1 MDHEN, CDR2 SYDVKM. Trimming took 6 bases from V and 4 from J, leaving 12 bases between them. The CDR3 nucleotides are TGTGCCAGCAGCCTCGACGGGAGCTATGGCTACACCTTC. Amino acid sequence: CASSLDGSYGYTF.